The entry below gives a single T cell receptor (beta chain) sequence along with its context. The sort gate was single viable CD3+CD4+CD8-CD45RO+ cells for memory CD4+ T cells. CMV serostatus came from serum IgG against pp150, pp28, p38, p52. Between the trimmed V and J ends, which lost 5 bases and 8 bases, there was a span of 12 bases. The germline V gene has CDR1 MDHEN and CDR2 SYDVKM. CDR3 length equals 12 residues. Produced via immunoSEQ multiplex PCR; TCRdb's table is partial and in-frame only. The table includes roughly 40,000 clones, around three quarters detected once. The sample is drawn from a study of memory CD4+ T cells and cytomegalovirus serostatus.

The chain is built from TRBV28 and TRBJ1-2; D not certain. Input material: memory CD4+ T cells from blood. The sequence was obtained from an adult in good health and CMV-seronegative. CDR3 nucleotide sequence: TGTGCCAGCAGTACCCCTTTGGAGGGCTACACCTTC. It specifies CASSTPLEGYTF.